One sample yielded the 14 T cell receptor beta chains listed below, sequenced in a study of control samples from healthy donors and cancer patients. Method: immunoSEQ multiplex PCR; TCRdb's copy keeps in-frame clones and lacks some. The sample holds around 15,000 clones, over 70% seen once. The sequenced material came from PBMCs. These receptors all come from a woman between 65 and 79 years old with colorectal cancer.

The chain uses TRBV3-1 (or the pseudogene TRBV3-2) and TRBJ2-7, with 8 bases matching TRBD1. The CDR3 loop spans 14 amino acids. Germline V gene sequence: CDR1 LGHDT, CDR2 YNNKEL (reference sequence). The ends lost 4 bases at V and 2 bases at J; junction bases unmatched: 4. The CDR3 sequence: CASSPGQGPYEQYF. CDR3 nucleotide sequence: TGTGCCAGCAGCCCTGGACAGGGACCCTACGAGCAGTACTTC.

The chain recombines TRBV24-1 with TRBJ2-1, with 8 bases aligning to TRBD1. The V segment lost 7 bases and the J segment 3 bases; nucleotides outside the gene matches: 7. In germline, CDR1 is KGHDR, CDR2 SFDVKD. The CDR3 loop spans 15 amino acids. As DNA, the CDR3 is TGTGCCACCAGCTCAGGGGGCTGGAGCTACAATGAGCAGTTCTTC. Protein product: CATSSGGWSYNEQFF.

V usage is TRBV4-3 and J usage is TRBJ1-5; D gene uncertain. The CDR3 has 14 residues. Trimming left V 0 bases short and J 2 bases short, with 5 bases between. Germline values: CDR1 LGHNA, CDR2 YSLEER. The CDR3, as DNA: TGCGCCAGCAGCCAAGATGAGGGCAATCAGCCCCAGCATTTT. Translation: CASSQDEGNQPQHF.

The rearrangement links TRBV13 to TRBJ2-7; no clear D gene. Germline lookup yields CDR1 PRHDT and CDR2 FYEKMQ (reference sequence). The germline V and J ends were trimmed by 4 bases and 2 bases, with 6 bases remaining between them. There are 12 residues in the CDR3. The CDR3 spells CASSSAAYEQYF. The CDR3 nucleotides read TGTGCCAGCAGCTCGGCTGCCTACGAGCAGTACTTC.

This clone occurred a few times. The V call is TRBV29-1, the J call TRBJ1-1, with unresolved D. V dropped 7 bases and J dropped 6 bases, with 15 bases sitting between them. The germline CDR1 and CDR2 sequences are SQVTM and ANQGSEA. This CDR3 comprises 12 residues. The DNA for the CDR3 is TGCAGCGCTTTCGACTTAAACGCTGAAGCTTTCTTT. As protein: CSAFDLNAEAFF.

The chain joins TRBV5-1 to TRBJ2-7; 8 bases fit TRBD2. Germline V lookup: CDR1 SGHRS, CDR2 YFSETQ. V trimming: 0 bases; J trimming: 1 base; junction bases outside the gene matches: 6. This CDR3 is built from 16 residues. The CDR3 sequence is CASSLDPAGASYEQYF. In nucleotides, the CDR3 is TGCGCCAGCAGCTTGGATCCAGCGGGAGCTTCCTACGAGCAGTACTTC.

The rearrangement links TRBV7-3 to TRBJ2-2; 9 bases map to TRBD2. CDR1 is SGHTA and CDR2 is FQGTGA in the germline V gene. CDR3 length equals 17 residues. V was pared by 2 bases and J by 4 bases, with 8 bases of the junction left unmatched. CDR3 protein: CASSLGKRGESTGELFF. CDR3 DNA: TGTGCCAGCAGCTTAGGGAAGCGGGGGGAGAGCACCGGGGAGCTGTTTTTT.

In this sample, this clone turned up a few times. V is TRBV4-3 and J is TRBJ1-4; TRBD1 agrees at 8 bases. The germline V gene has CDR1 LGHNA and CDR2 YSLEER. With 3 bases clipped from V and 6 bases from J, the junction kept 12 bases outside the gene matches. The CDR3 loop spans 17 amino acids. CDR3 sequence reads: CASSHLREDREDEKLFF. CDR3 DNA: TGCGCCAGCAGCCATTTGAGGGAGGACAGGGAAGATGAAAAACTGTTTTTT.

The V and J genes are TRBV7-6 and TRBJ2-2; unclear D gene. The CDR3 totals 15 residues. V was clipped by 0 bases and J by 2 bases, with 7 bases between them. CDR1 is SGHVS, CDR2 FNYEAQ, per germline. The CDR3 loop reads CASSLAPANTGELFF. CDR3 in DNA: TGTGCCAGCAGCTTAGCCCCGGCCAACACCGGGGAGCTGTTTTTT.

The chain combines TRBV28 with TRBJ1-5; weak D call: TRBD1 (6 bases). The CDR3 has 14 amino acids. V lost 6 bases to trimming and J lost 0 bases, with 9 bases between them. Per the germline V gene, CDR1 is MDHEN and CDR2 is SYDVKM. CDR3 DNA: TGTGCCAGCAGAGACAGGTTTAGCAATCAGCCCCAGCATTTT. Amino acid sequence: CASRDRFSNQPQHF.

The gene calls are TRBV7-2 and TRBJ2-5, with 7 bases fitting TRBD1. The CDR3 is 15 amino acids. Losses at the gene ends were 5 bases for V and 1 base for J; bases not matched to a gene: 7. The germline gives CDR1 SGHTA, CDR2 FQGNSA. The CDR3 reads CASSRTGTVQETQYF. Written as DNA, the CDR3 is TGTGCCAGCAGCCGTACCGGGACAGTCCAAGAGACCCAGTACTTC.

The CDR3 nucleotides are TGTGCCAGCAGCCTCGGGTTCGAGGGTGGCTACACCTTC. This sequence encodes CASSLGFEGGYTF. The chain combines TRBV7-9 with TRBJ1-2; no reliable D call. Trimming removed 5 bases from V and 7 bases from J, with 14 bases in between. This CDR3 contains 13 residues. Germline CDR1 reads SEHNR; CDR2 reads FQNEAQ (reference sequence).

The rearrangement joins TRBV3-1 (or the pseudogene TRBV3-2) to TRBJ1-6; TRBD1 might be the D (6 bases). The CDR3 covers 15 residues. Trimming pared 4 bases from V and 7 bases from J, leaving 14 bases between. Germline CDR1 LGHDT, CDR2 YNNKEL (reference sequence). CDR3 bases: TGTGCCAGCAGCCCCACAGGGTCCGGGAATTCACCCCTCCACTTT. Amino acid sequence: CASSPTGSGNSPLHF.

CDR3 bases: TGTGCCAGCAGTTACCGGGATGAGCAGTTCTTC. Its protein is CASSYRDEQFF. V usage is TRBV6-2 or TRBV6-3 and J usage is TRBJ2-1; D remains ambiguous. The germline V gene has CDR1 MNHEY and CDR2 SVGEGT. Trimming took 2 bases from V and 8 from J, leaving 4 bases between them. The CDR3 extends over 11 amino acids.